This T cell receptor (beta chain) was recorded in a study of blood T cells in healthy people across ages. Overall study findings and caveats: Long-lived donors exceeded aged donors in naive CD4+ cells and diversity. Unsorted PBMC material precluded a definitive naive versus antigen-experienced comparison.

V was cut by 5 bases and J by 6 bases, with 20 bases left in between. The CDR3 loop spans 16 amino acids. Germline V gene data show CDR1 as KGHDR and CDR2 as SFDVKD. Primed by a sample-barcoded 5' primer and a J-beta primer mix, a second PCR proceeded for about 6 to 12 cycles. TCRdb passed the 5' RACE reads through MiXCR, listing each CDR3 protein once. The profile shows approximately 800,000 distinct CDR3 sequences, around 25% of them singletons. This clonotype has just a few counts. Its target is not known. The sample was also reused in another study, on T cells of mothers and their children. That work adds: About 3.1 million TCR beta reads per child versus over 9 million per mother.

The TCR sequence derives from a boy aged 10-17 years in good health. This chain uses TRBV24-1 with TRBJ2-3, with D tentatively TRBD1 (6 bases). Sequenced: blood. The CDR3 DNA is TGTGCCACCAGTGGGGATCCGAACAGGGCATGGGATACGCAGTATTTT. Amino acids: CATSGDPNRAWDTQYF.